This T cell receptor beta chain appears in the sequencing data of a study of response to subunit inactivated influenza vaccine. The CDR3 has 13 amino acids. Germline loops: CDR1 LGHNA, CDR2 YSLEER. V was shortened by 4 bases and J by 4 bases, with 11 bases between the two germline ends. TCRdb re-called the RT-PCR reads with MiXCR, one entry per CDR3 protein. The sample consists of approximately 730,000 distinct CDR3 sequences, 11% to 15% of them appearing once. V usage is TRBV4-3 and J usage is TRBJ2-7; D gene unclear. The receptor was derived from a man aged 50-59 years who received an inactivated influenza vaccine. Material: PBMCs from blood, obtained roughly 2 weeks before vaccination. The CDR3 bases are TGCGCCAGCAGCCCTCAGGACGGATACGAGCAGTACTTC. Translating it yields CASSPQDGYEQYF.